This T cell receptor beta chain is drawn from a study of CD8 T cells in Susac syndrome. RNA totalling roughly 0.45 to 1 ug underwent reverse transcription with random hexamers. Amplification of TCR beta CDR3 across 54 Vbeta and 13 Jbeta was performed with immunoSEQ multiplex PCR. TCRdb used MiXCR to reprocess the immunoSEQ multiplex PCR reads, holding one entry per CDR3 protein. The table includes 250,000 to 350,000 distinct CDR3 sequences, approximately 90% detected once. TCR beta sequencing was performed on blood CD8+ and CD4+ T cells. TEMRA cells were FACS-enriched and CD8+ and CD4+ T cells negatively isolated. The CDR3 is 11 amino acids. Trimming removed 0 bases at V and 5 bases at J, with 4 bases between. Germline CDR1 and CDR2: SQVTM and ANQGSEA.

The chain recombines TRBV29-1 with TRBJ2-5, with unresolved D. The sequenced sample was CD4+ T cells from PBMCs. The clonotype was recovered from a human donor with multiple sclerosis. CDR3 in amino acids: CSVEDRETQYF. The CDR3 DNA is TGCAGCGTTGAAGATCGCGAGACCCAGTACTTC.